The 14 T cell receptor beta chains below come from one sample, sequenced in a study of blood T cell repertoires in COVID-19. Clones were read by immunoSEQ multiplex PCR, and TCRdb kept only the in-frame ones, dropping some. This sample carries under 250,000 clones, approximately 90% of them seen once, and the ten largest clones take approximately 0.77%. The sample comprised peripheral blood. The receptors originated from a man in his sixties with COVID-19, enrolled during active disease.

This clone was observed once. The V call is TRBV6-1, the J call TRBJ1-5; 7 nucleotides line up with TRBD1. With 2 bases clipped from V and 4 bases from J, the junction kept 11 bases outside the gene matches. The CDR3 contains 17 residues. Looked up from germline, CDR1 is MNHNS and CDR2 is SASEGT. Here the CDR3 reads CASSETGSGGPNQPQHF. The DNA of the CDR3 is TGTGCCAGCAGTGAAACAGGGTCAGGGGGTCCGAATCAGCCCCAGCATTTT.

The CDR3 DNA reads as TGTGCCAGCAGTTCGCCGGGACAGGCCTCCTACGAGCAGTACTTC. Encoded protein: CASSSPGQASYEQYF. J is TRBJ2-7 and V is TRBV28; 8 positions agree with TRBD1. Germline CDR1 and CDR2: MDHEN and SYDVKM. J gave up 0 bases and V 4 bases, and 5 bases lay outside the gene matches. The CDR3 loop spans 15 amino acids.

This chain uses TRBV4-1 with TRBJ2-1, with D perhaps TRBD2 (6 bases). The CDR3 sequence is 14 residues long. The germline CDR1 and CDR2 sequences are MGHRA and YSYEKL. V lost 4 bases and J 1 base, leaving 8 bases between the germline ends. The CDR3 DNA is TGCGCCAGCAGCCCCGGGGGATCCTACAATGAGCAGTTCTTC. Encoded protein: CASSPGGSYNEQFF.

CDR3 in amino acids: CASTTSGYSPLHF. CDR3 nucleotides: TGTGCCAGCACAACCTCCGGGTATTCACCCCTCCACTTT. The chain recombines TRBV6-5 with TRBJ1-6; no clear D gene. CDR3 length equals 13 residues. The V end lost 7 bases, the J end lost 8 bases, and 12 bases lay between the germline ends. Germline V gives CDR1 MNHEY, CDR2 SVGAGI.

The V call is TRBV3-1 (or the pseudogene TRBV3-2), the J call TRBJ1-2, with 8 positions matching TRBD1. This CDR3 has 14 amino acids. The ends lost 1 base at V and 8 bases at J; junction bases unmatched: 6. Germline V gene sequence: CDR1 LGHDT, CDR2 YNNKEL (reference sequence). For the CDR3, the DNA is TGTGCCAGCAGCCAAGGACAGGGGCTGGGCGGCTACACCTTC. This gives the protein CASSQGQGLGGYTF.

V and J are TRBV14 and TRBJ1-3; weak D call: TRBD1 (5 bases). Germline V lookup: CDR1 SGHDN, CDR2 FVKESK. Trimming took off 0 bases at V and 4 bases at J, with 16 bases between the two ends. CDR3 size: 17 residues. CDR3 sequence (DNA): TGTGCCAGCAGCCAAGATTGGGGCGGGGTCCGAGGAAACACCATATATTTT. Translated: CASSQDWGGVRGNTIYF.

CDR3 bases: TGCGCCAGCAGCTTGATGGGTACTAAAAACGAGCAGTACTTC. The encoded protein is CASSLMGTKNEQYF. The chain combines TRBV5-1 with TRBJ2-7; D call uncertain. Germline lookup yields CDR1 SGHRS and CDR2 YFSETQ. The CDR3 runs 14 residues. V lost 1 base, J lost 5 bases, and 13 bases lay in between. Full variable domain (remainder filled in from reference TRBV5-1 and TRBJ2-7): KAGVTQTPRYLIKTRGQQVTLSCSPISGHRSVSWYQQTPGQGLQFLFEYFSETQRNKGNFPGRFSGRQFSNSRSEMNVSTLELGDSALYLCASSLMGTKNEQYFGPGTRLTVT.

The CDR3, as DNA: TGTGCCAGCAGTCGTTACCAAGAGACCCAGTACTTC. This codes for CASSRYQETQYF. The J gene is TRBJ2-5, the V gene TRBV7-2; no definite D call. This CDR3 is 12 amino acids long. Trimming shortened V by 6 bases and J by 0 bases, and 5 bases separated the two germline ends. Germline V gene lookup returns CDR1 SGHTA and CDR2 FQGNSA.

V gene TRBV5-6 combines with J gene TRBJ1-3; D remains ambiguous. CDR1 SGHDT and CDR2 YYEEEE come from the germline V gene. The CDR3 contains 14 residues. V was trimmed by 2 bases and J by 2 bases, leaving 8 bases between them. CDR3 protein: CASSFWSPGNTIYF. The CDR3 DNA is TGTGCCAGCAGCTTCTGGAGTCCTGGAAACACCATATATTTT.

This chain uses TRBV28 with TRBJ2-1; 9 nucleotides align to TRBD2. CDR3 size: 18 residues. In germline, CDR1 is MDHEN, CDR2 SYDVKM. V lost 7 bases, J lost 15 bases, and 28 bases stayed unmatched. Written as DNA, the CDR3 is TGTGCCAGCACCCCGCGGGGGGGCTCCTGGTTGGGTGAGCGGGGAGGGTTCTTC. It yields the protein CASTPRGGSWLGERGGFF.

The chain uses TRBV7-8 and TRBJ2-4; TRBD1 aligns across 8 bases. The CDR3 loop spans 13 amino acids. CDR1 is SGHVS and CDR2 is FQNEAQ in the germline V gene. J gave up 8 bases and V 5 bases, and 5 bases lay outside the gene matches. The CDR3, as DNA: TGTGCCAGCAGCCCGGACAGGGTATACATTCAGTACTTC. Its translation: CASSPDRVYIQYF.

The chain links TRBV5-6 to TRBJ2-1; TRBD1 matches at 8 bases. This CDR3 is built from 15 residues. V gave up 4 bases and J gave up 3 bases; unmatched junction bases: 6. The germline gives CDR1 SGHDT, CDR2 YYEEEE. The CDR3 bases are TGTGCCAGCAGCCCTGGACAGGGTGGCTACAATGAGCAGTTCTTC. Translated: CASSPGQGGYNEQFF.

The chain carries TRBV13 and TRBJ2-1, with TRBD2 matching 8 bases. Per germline, CDR1 PRHDT and CDR2 FYEKMQ (reference sequence). Unmatched junction bases numbered 19, after V lost 3 bases and J lost 6 bases. The CDR3 is 19 amino acids. CDR3 bases: TGTGCCAGCAGCTTTTTAGGTAGCGGGAAGGTCCTAACCTTCAATGAGCAGTTCTTC. Encoded protein: CASSFLGSGKVLTFNEQFF.

The CDR3 DNA sequence: TGTGCCAGCAGCCAAGATGACAGGCCCCCCGTCTATGGCTACACCTTC. This translates into CASSQDDRPPVYGYTF. The chain is built from TRBV3-1 (or the pseudogene TRBV3-2) and TRBJ1-2; weak D call: TRBD1 (6 bases). The CDR3 is made up of 16 amino acids. CDR1 is LGHDT, CDR2 YNNKEL, per germline (reference sequence). Trimming took off 0 bases at V and 4 bases at J, with 15 bases between the two ends.